The present TCR beta chain was sequenced within a study of control samples from healthy donors and cancer patients. Generated by immunoSEQ multiplex PCR, the TCRdb table keeps only in-frame clones and is missing some. This sample yields roughly 140,000 clones, of which about 93% are seen a single time; around 2.4% belongs to the top ten. Germline CDR1 MNHEY, CDR2 SVGAGI. This CDR3 comprises 15 residues. V lost 3 bases to trimming and J lost 5 bases; unmatched junction nucleotides: 5. The receptor was isolated from a man aged 45 to 65 in good health. The material sequenced was blood. The chain has TRBV6-5 and TRBJ2-1, with 9 bases aligning to TRBD1. DNA of the CDR3: TGTGCCAGCAGTTATACCGGACAGGGGAACAATGAGCAGTTCTTC. Its translation: CASSYTGQGNNEQFF.